This T cell receptor beta chain was sequenced for a study of OX40 agonist ivuxolimab in advanced cancers. Whole-study context: Ivuxolimab, an antibody acting as an agonist of OX40 (CD134), was used to treat patients.

The data were produced by immunoSEQ multiplex PCR, yet TCRdb's version contains in-frame clones alone and is incomplete. The table shows under 70,000 clones, with around 87% occurring only once. CDR1 and CDR2 from the germline V gene are SEHNR and FQNEAQ (reference sequence). This CDR3 contains 13 residues. V shed 5 bases and J shed 6 bases, with 14 bases lying between them. The source is an adult with an advanced solid tumor such as melanoma, head and neck, liver or kidney cancer. The chain combines TRBV7-9 with TRBJ2-7; D may be TRBD2 (5 bases). The specimen was CD4+ or CD8+ T cells sorted from blood, collected in a trial of the OX40 agonist ivuxolimab. CDR3 sequence: CASSDPRGGEQYF. Written as DNA, the CDR3 is TGTGCCAGCAGCGATCCTCGAGGAGGCGAGCAGTACTTC.